A selection of T cell receptor beta chains follows, all from one sample in a study of cytomegalovirus exposure and HLA in healthy donors. Repertoires were generated with immunoSEQ multiplex PCR, while TCRdb's copy carries only in-frame clones and drops some. The repertoire consists of 120,000 to 150,000 clones, with 73% occurring once and the leading ten covering 14%. Sequencing input: PBMCs. The origin of the receptors is a human donor in good health. CDR3s include the opening cysteine and the closing phenylalanine or tryptophan. D genes are given only for firm matches. Clone sizes are given selectively: once, few, many, or a class where the clone is expanded.

V	D	J	size	DNA	CDR3
TRBV4-1	TRBD1	TRBJ1-3	-	TGCGCCAGCAGCCAAGGACTTACAGGGGAAGCTGGAAACACCATATATTTT	CASSQGLTGEAGNTIYF
TRBV19	-	TRBJ2-5	once	TGTGCCAGTAGTGCCGATCCTCCCGGACTACAAGAGACCCAGTACTTC	CASSADPPGLQETQYF
TRBV7-3	-	TRBJ2-4	-	TGTGCCAGCAGCTTAAGCGGGGGCGCGAATAAGGACATTCAGTACTTC	CASSLSGGANKDIQYF
TRBV2	TRBD2	TRBJ2-2	-	TGTGCCAGCAGCGACCCTAGCGGGAGGCAGATCGGGGAGCTGTTTTTT	CASSDPSGRQIGELFF
TRBV15	TRBD1	TRBJ2-3	-	TGTGCCACCAGCCGACGAGGGACAGGGGGAGATACGCAGTATTTT	CATSRRGTGGDTQYF
TRBV6-6	TRBD1	TRBJ1-2	-	TGTGCCAGCATGGGGACAGGTTATGGCTACACCTTC	CASMGTGYGYTF
TRBV9	TRBD2	TRBJ2-7	once	TGTGCCAGCAGCGTGGGACTAGCGGGAGGTTCCTACGAGCAGTACTTC	CASSVGLAGGSYEQYF
TRBV6-5	-	TRBJ1-1	-	TGTGCCAGCAGTCGAAACAGGAACACTGAAGCTTTCTTT	CASSRNRNTEAFF
TRBV7-6	TRBD1	TRBJ1-6	-	TGTGCCAGCAGCTTCCACGACAGGGGAGCTTTCACCTATAATTCACCCCTCCACTTT	CASSFHDRGAFTYNSPLHF
TRBV28	-	TRBJ1-1	-	TGTGCCAGCAGTCCCCGGGGGACTGAAGCTTTCTTT	CASSPRGTEAFF
TRBV6-1	-	TRBJ1-5	-	TGTGCCAGCAGTGAAGCTAGGCAGGTACCGCAGCCCCAGCATTTT	CASSEARQVPQPQHF